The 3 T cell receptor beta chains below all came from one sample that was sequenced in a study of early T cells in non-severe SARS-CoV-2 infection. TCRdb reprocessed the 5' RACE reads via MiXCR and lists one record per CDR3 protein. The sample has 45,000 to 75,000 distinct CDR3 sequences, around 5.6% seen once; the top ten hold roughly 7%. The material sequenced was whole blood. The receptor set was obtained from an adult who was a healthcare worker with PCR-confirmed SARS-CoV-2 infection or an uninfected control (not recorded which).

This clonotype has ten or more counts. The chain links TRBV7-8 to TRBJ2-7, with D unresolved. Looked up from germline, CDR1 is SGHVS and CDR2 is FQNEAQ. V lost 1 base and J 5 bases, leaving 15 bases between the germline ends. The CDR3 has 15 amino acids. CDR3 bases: TGTGCCAGCAGCTTAGGTCGGCCCGCGTGGGACGAGCAGTACTTC. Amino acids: CASSLGRPAWDEQYF.

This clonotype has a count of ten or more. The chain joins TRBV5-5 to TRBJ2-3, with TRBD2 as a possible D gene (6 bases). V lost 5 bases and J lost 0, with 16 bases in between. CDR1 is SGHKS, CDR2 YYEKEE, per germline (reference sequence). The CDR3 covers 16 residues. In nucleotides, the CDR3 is TGTGCCAGCAGATTAGCGGCAGGAAGGAGCACAGATACGCAGTATTTT. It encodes CASRLAAGRSTDTQYF.

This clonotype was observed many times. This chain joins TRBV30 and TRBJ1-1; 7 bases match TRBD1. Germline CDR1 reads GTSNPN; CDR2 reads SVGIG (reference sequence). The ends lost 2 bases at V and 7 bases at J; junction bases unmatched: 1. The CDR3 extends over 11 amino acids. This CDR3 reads CAWSRDSEAFF. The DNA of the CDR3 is TGTGCCTGGAGTAGGGACAGTGAAGCTTTCTTT.